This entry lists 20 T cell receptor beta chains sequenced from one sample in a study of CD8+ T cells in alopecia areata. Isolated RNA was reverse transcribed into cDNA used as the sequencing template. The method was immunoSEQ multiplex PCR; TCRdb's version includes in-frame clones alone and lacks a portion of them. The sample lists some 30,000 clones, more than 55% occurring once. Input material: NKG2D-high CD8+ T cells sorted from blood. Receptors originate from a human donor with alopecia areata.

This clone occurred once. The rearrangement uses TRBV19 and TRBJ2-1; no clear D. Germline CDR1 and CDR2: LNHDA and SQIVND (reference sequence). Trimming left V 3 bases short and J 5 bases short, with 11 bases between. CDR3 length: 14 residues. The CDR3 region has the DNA TGTGCCAGTAGTATTGTCCTGATACACAATGAGCAGTTCTTC. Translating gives CASSIVLIHNEQFF.

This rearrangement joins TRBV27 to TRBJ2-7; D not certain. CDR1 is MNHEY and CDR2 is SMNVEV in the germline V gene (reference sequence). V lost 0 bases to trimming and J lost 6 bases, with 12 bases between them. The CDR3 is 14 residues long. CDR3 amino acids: CASSLSSSRIEQYF. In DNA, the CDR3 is TGTGCCAGCAGTTTATCTAGCAGCCGAATCGAGCAGTACTTC.

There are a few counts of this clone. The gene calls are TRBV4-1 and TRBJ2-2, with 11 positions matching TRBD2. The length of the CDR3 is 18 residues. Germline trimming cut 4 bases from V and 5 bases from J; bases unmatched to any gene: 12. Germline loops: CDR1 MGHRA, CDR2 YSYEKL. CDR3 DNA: TGCGCCAGCAGCCCCCCACCTACTAGCGGGAGTCGTACCGGGGAGCTGTTTTTT. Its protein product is CASSPPPTSGSRTGELFF.

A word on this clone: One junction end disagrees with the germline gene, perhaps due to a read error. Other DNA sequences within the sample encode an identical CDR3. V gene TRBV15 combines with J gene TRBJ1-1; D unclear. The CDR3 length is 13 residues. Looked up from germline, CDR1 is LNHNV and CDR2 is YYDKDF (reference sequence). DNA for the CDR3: TGTGCCACCAGCAGAGGGATGAACACTGAAGCCTTCTTT. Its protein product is CATSRGMNTEAFF.

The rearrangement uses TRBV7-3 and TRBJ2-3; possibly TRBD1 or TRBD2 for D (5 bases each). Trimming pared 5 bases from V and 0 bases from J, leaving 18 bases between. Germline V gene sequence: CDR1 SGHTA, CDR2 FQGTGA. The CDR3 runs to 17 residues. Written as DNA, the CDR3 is TGTGCCAGCAGCATCACCTTGGGGGAAGTCAGCACAGATACGCAGTATTTT. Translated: CASSITLGEVSTDTQYF.

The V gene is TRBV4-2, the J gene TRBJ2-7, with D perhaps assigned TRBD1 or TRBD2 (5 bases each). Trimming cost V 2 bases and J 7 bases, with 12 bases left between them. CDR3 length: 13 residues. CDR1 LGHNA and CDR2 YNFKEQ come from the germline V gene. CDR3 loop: CASSQKGPLEQYF. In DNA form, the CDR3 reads TGTGCCAGCAGCCAAAAGGGACCCTTGGAGCAGTACTTC.

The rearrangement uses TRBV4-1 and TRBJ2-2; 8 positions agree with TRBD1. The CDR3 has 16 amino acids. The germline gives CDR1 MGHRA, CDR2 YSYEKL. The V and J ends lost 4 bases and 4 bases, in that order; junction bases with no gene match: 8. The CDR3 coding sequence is TGCGCCAGCAGCCTCGGACAGGGCGTAGGCACCGGGGAGCTGTTTTTT. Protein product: CASSLGQGVGTGELFF.

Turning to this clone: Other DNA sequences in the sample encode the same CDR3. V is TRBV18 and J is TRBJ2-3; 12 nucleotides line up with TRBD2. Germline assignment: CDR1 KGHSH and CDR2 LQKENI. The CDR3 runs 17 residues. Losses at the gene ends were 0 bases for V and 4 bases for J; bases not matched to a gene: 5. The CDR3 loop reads CASSPPPSGGASDTQYF. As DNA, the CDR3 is TGTGCCAGCTCACCACCGCCTAGCGGGGGGGCTTCAGATACGCAGTATTTT.

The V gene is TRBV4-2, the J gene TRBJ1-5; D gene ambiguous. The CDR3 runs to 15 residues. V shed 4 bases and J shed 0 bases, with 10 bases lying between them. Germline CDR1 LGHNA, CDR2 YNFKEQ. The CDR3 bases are TGTGCCAGCAGCCCGAGAGAATATAGCAATCAGCCCCAGCATTTT. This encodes CASSPREYSNQPQHF.

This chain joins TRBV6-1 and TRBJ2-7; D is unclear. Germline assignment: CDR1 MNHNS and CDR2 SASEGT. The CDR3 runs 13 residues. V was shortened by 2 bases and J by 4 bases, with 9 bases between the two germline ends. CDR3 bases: TGTGCCAGCAGTGAAATAATTCCTTACGAGCAGTACTTC. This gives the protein CASSEIIPYEQYF.

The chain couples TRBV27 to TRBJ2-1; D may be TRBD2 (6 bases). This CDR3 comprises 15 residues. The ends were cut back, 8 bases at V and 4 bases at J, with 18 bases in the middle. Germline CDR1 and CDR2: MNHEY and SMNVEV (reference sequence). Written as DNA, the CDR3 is TGTGCCAGCCTGCACCAGCCCGGGGGATACAATGAGCAGTTCTTC. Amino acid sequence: CASLHQPGGYNEQFF.

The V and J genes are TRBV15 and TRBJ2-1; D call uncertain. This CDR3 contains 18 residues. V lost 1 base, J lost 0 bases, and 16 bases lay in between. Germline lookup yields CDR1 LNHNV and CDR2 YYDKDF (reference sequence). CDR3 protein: CATSRVRVVDSSYNEQFF. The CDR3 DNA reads TGTGCCACCAGCAGAGTTCGGGTAGTGGATAGCTCCTACAATGAGCAGTTCTTC.

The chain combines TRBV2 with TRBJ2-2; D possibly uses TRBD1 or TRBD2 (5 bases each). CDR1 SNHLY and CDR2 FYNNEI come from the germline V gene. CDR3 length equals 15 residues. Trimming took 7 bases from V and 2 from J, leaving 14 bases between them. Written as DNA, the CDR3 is TGTGCCAGCATCTCCGGGACGGCCAACACCGGGGAGCTGTTTTTT. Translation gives CASISGTANTGELFF.

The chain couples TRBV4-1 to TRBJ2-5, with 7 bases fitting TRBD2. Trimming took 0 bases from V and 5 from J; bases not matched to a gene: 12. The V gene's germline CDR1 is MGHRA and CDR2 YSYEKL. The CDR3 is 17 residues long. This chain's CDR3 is CASSQDTGRGIGETQYF. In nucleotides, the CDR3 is TGCGCCAGCAGCCAAGATACGGGGCGGGGGATTGGCGAGACCCAGTACTTC.

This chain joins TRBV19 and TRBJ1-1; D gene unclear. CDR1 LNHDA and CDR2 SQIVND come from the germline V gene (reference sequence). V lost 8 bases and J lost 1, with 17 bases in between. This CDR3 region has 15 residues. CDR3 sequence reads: CASSPLVVGNTEAFF. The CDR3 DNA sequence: TGTGCCAGTTCACCCCTCGTAGTAGGGAACACTGAAGCTTTCTTT.

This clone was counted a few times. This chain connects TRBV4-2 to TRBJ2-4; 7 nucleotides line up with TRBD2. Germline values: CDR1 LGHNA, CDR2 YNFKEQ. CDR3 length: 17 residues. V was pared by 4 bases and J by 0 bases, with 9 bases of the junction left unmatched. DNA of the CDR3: TGTGCCAGCAGCCTCGGGAGGAGGGGCATAGCCAAAAACATTCAGTACTTC. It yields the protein CASSLGRRGIAKNIQYF.

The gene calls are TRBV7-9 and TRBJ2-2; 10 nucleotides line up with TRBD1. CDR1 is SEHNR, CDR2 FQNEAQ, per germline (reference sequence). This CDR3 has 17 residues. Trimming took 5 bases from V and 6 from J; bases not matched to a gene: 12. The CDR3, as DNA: TGTGCCAGCAGCCCTCACCGACAGGGGGCGGCCGCCGGGGAGCTGTTTTTT. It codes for CASSPHRQGAAAGELFF.

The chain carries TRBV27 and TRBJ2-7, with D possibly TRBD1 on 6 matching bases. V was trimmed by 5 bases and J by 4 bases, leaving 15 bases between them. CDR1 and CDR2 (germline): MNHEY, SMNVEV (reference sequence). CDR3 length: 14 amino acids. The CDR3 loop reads CASSPQGPLYEQYF. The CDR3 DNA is TGTGCCAGCAGTCCCCAGGGGCCACTTTACGAGCAGTACTTC.

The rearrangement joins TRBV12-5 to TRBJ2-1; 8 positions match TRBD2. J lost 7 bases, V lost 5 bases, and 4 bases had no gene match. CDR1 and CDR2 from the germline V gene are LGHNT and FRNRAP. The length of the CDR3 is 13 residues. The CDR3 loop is CASGTGGLNEQFF. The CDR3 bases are TGTGCTAGTGGTACGGGGGGGTTGAATGAGCAGTTCTTC.

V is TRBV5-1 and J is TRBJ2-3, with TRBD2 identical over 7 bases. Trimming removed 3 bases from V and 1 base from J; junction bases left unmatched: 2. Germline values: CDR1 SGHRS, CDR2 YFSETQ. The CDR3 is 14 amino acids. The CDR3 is CASSYLAGTDTQYF. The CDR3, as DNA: TGCGCCAGCAGCTATCTAGCGGGCACAGATACGCAGTATTTT.